Sequencing of this T cell receptor (beta chain) was carried out in a study of cytomegalovirus exposure and HLA in healthy donors. Study results and limitations: Generally TCR sequences proved uncommon, though certain public TCRs appeared in numerous donors. The study flagged about 160 TCR beta chains as cytomegalovirus-associated.

Regarding this clone: Its specificity is unknown.

Germline CDR1 reads SNHLY; CDR2 reads FYNNEI. With V trimmed by 7 bases and J by 6 bases, 9 bases remained unmatched. The CDR3 is 15 residues long. Sequencing was performed with immunoSEQ multiplex PCR; in TCRdb, only in-frame clones are kept and a portion is missing. Found here are some 250,000 clones, 90% of them singletons; the top ten hold about 0.36%. The sample comprised PBMCs. The source of this sequence is a woman aged 18-29 years in good health and CMV-seronegative. The chain uses TRBV2 and TRBJ2-2, with TRBD1 matching 9 bases. The CDR3 nucleotides read TGTGCCAGCACCCCGGGGGACAGGGTCCCCGGGGAGCTGTTTTTT. Protein sequence: CASTPGDRVPGELFF.